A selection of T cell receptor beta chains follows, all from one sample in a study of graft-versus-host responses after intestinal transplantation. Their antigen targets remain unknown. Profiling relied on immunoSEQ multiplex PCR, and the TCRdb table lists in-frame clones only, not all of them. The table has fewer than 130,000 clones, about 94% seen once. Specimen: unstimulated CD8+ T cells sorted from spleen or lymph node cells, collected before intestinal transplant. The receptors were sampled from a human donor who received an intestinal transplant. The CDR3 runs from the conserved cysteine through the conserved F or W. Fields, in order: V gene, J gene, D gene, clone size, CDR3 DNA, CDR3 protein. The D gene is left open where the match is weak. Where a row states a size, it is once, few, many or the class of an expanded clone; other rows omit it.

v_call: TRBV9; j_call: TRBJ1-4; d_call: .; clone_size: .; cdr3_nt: TGTGCCAGCAACCAACTCGGTGGGTTTGGTGAAAAACTGTTTTTT; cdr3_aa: CASNQLGGFGEKLFF
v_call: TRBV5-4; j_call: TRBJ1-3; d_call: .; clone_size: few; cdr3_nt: TGTGCCAGCAGCTCCTTGATGGATGGAAACACCATATATTTT; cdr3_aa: CASSSLMDGNTIYF
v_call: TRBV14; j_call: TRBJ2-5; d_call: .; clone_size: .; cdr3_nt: TGTGCCAGCAGCCCGCGGATGGGGGTAGAGACCCAGTACTTC; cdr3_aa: CASSPRMGVETQYF
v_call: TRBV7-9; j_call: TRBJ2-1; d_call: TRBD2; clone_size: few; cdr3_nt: TGTGCCAGCAGCTTTAGCGTGGGACTAGCGGGGAATGAGCAGTTCTTC; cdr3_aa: CASSFSVGLAGNEQFF
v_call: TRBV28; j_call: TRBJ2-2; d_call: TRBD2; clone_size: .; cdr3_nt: TGTGCCAGCGGGAGGGGCGGGGAGCTGTTTTTT; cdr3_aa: CASGRGGELFF
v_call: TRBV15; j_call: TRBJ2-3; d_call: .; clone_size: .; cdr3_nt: TGTGCCACCAGCAGAGTGAGGTCCACAGATACGCAGTATTTT; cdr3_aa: CATSRVRSTDTQYF
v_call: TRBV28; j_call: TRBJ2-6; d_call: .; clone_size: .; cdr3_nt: TGTGCCAGCAGTTTAAGCTCTGGGGCCAACGTCCTGACTTTC; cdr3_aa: CASSLSSGANVLTF
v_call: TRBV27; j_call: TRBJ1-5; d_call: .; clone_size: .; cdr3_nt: TGTGCCAGCAGGGCGGGGGCAGGTCAGCCCCAGCATTTT; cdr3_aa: CASRAGAGQPQHF
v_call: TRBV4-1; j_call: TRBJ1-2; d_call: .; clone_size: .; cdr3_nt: TGCGCCAGCAGCCAAGAAAAAACAGCTCTGGTCTATGGCTACACCTTC; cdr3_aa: CASSQEKTALVYGYTF
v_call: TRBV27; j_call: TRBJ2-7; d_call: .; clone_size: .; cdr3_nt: TGTGCCAGCAGTTTATCGTATCGGGACATAGTCTACGAGCAGTACTTC; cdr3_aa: CASSLSYRDIVYEQYF
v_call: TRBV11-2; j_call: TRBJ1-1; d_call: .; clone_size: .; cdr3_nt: TGTGCCAGCAGCTTAAAGGGTGGTACTGAAGCTTTCTTT; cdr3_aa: CASSLKGGTEAFF
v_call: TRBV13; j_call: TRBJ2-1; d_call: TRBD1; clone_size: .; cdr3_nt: TGTGCCAGCAGCCCCTGGACAGGGGATGAGCAGTTCTTC; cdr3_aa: CASSPWTGDEQFF
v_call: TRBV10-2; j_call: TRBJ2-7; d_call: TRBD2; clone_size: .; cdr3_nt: TGCGCCAGCAGTGAGGGGGGAGCTAGCGGGACTTACGAGCAGTACTTC; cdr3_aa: CASSEGGASGTYEQYF
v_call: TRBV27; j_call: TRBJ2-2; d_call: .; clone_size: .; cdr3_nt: TGTGCCAGCAGTTCCCGACGGGTCGGGGAGCTGTTTTTT; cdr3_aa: CASSSRRVGELFF
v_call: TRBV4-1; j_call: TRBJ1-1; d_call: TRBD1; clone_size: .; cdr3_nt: TGCGCCAGCAGTGACCCCTTCCGGACAGGGAACACTGAAGCTTTCTTT; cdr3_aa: CASSDPFRTGNTEAFF
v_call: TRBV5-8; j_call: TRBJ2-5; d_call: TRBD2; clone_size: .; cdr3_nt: TGTGCCAGCAGCCCCGGGACTAGCGGGAGTGAGACCCAGTACTTC; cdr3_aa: CASSPGTSGSETQYF
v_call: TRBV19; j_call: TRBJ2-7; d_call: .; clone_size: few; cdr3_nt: TGTGCCAGTAGTACGTCGCTCTGGCTGGAGCAGTACTTC; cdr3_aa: CASSTSLWLEQYF
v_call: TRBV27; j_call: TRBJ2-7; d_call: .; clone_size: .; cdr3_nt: TGTGCCAGCAGTTTAACGGGAGTGATCTACGAGCAGTACTTC; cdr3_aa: CASSLTGVIYEQYF